This T cell receptor (beta chain) comes out of a study of CXCR3-negative and CXCR3-positive naive CD8 T cells (dated by TCRdb to between 2018 and 2021). Context from the whole study: In total, 130 million to 150 million TRB reads were obtained, which works out to roughly 1.5 +/- 0.3 million reads per library. The diversity and physicochemical repertoire analyses included approximately ten donors pooled from two independent experiments. Naive subsets from 5 or 6 donors and memory cells from 3 donors were included in the TRBV-TRBJ cluster analysis.

The CDR3 measures 14 amino acids from cysteine to phenylalanine. No DNA sequence is on record. CDR1 and CDR2 are read off the germline V gene as SQVTM and ANQGSEA. Comments on this clonotype: Its recognized antigen is unknown.

Points the paper makes about the study in general: Both naive subsets had comparably high repertoire diversity, while memory CD8+ T cells had much lower repertoire diversity. CXCR3 expression partially decreased after cryopreservation, so most assays used freshly isolated PBMCs. Because surface CD5, which is linked to self-reactivity in mice, was comparable between the naive subsets, TCR interaction strength was also inferred from TRB CDR3 physicochemical properties. TRB CDR3s from CXCR3-positive naive cells showed higher hydrophobicity (lower Kidera factor 4), lower energy, and higher strength and volume indices than CXCR3-negative naive cells. TRBV-TRBJ usage was similar between naive CXCR3-negative and CXCR3-positive cells from the same donor, while memory cells showed distinct patterns.

TCRdb lists the instrument as NextSeq 550. The Human TCR Profiling Kit (MiLaboratory) was used to make UMI-labeled 5' RACE TRB cDNA libraries. The full amount of extracted RNA was used for cDNA synthesis, and the full amount of resulting cDNA was used for PCR amplification. Libraries were prepared in parallel with an identical number of PCR cycles. Under the source paper's analysis protocol: About 53,000 +/- 9,400 unique UMI-labeled TRB cDNA molecules per library were extracted with MIGEC and MiXCR, with at least two reads per UMI required. Each library averaged about 40,000 +/- 10,000 functional in-frame TRB CDR3 nucleotide clonotypes without stop codons. Diversity metrics, including normalized Shannon-Wiener and Chao1, were computed in VDJtools after downsampling to 5000 UMI-labeled TRB molecules per sample. Clonotype-size-weighted physicochemical properties of the central five CDR3 residues (interaction energy, strength, volume and Kidera factor 4) were computed in VDJtools. TCRdb reprocessed the reads and lists each CDR3 protein sequence as a single entry, with no DNA. TCRdb, not the original authors, processed these V and J calls. This specimen's table enumerates tens of thousands of distinct CDR3 sequences. Approximately 1.5% of the sample lies in the top ten.

For each CD8+ T cell subset, flow sorting was done in triplicate, and a few hundred thousand cells per subset went directly into RLT lysis buffer. Naive CD8+ T cells were defined stringently as CD45RO-CCR7+CD27+CD95- to exclude memory contaminants. Peripheral blood mononuclear cells were isolated from buffy coats using standard density gradient centrifugation. Naive CXCR3-negative and CXCR3-positive CD8+ T cells were flow-sorted using a FACSAria III. Total RNA was extracted from sorted cells using an RNeasy Mini Kit. Sequencing input: naive CXCR3- CD8+ T cells from blood. The cell subset or site label on this specimen signifies: CD45RO-CCR7+CD27+CD95- naive CD8+ T cells lacking CXCR3 (TNR3-). This receptor was identified in a human donor in good health. Some clones in this sample may be carry-over from other donors' samples. This sequence uses TRBV29-1 and TRBJ2-1. CDR3 loop: CSVDSESSYNEQFF.